One sample yielded the 3 T cell receptor beta chains listed below, sequenced in a study of T cells after yellow fever vaccination. One entry per CDR3 protein, called by TCRdb with MiXCR from the 5' RACE reads. The sample holds about 510,000 distinct CDR3 sequences, 20% to 25% seen once. The sequenced sample was PBMCs, obtained about 20 days after the first yellow fever vaccination. The source of these receptors is a man younger than 35 who received the YFV17D yellow fever vaccine.

The table lists this clonotype with a few counts. The rearrangement links TRBV4-1 to TRBJ2-3; 7 bases are shared with TRBD1. From germline, CDR1 is MGHRA and CDR2 YSYEKL. CDR3 length: 16 amino acids. The V gene end was trimmed by 5 bases and the J gene end by 2 bases; junction bases not matched to a gene: 10. Written as DNA, the CDR3 is TGCGCCAGCAGCTTACCCCGGGACAGAGTCACAGATACGCAGTATTTT. This gives the protein CASSLPRDRVTDTQYF.

The chain employs TRBV20-1 and TRBJ2-7, with TRBD2 matching 11 bases. In germline, CDR1 is DFQATT, CDR2 SNEGSKA (reference sequence). The CDR3 has 15 residues. After removal of 6 bases from V and 1 base from J, the junction contained 8 bases not matched to a gene. CDR3 coding DNA: TGCAGTGCAACCGGGACTAGCGGCCTATCCTACGAGCAGTACGTC. Translated: CSATGTSGLSYEQYV.

The gene calls are TRBV29-1 and TRBJ2-5; the D is unclear. The ends were cut back, 7 bases at V and 4 bases at J, with 16 bases in the middle. The CDR3 spans 13 residues. The V gene's germline CDR1 is SQVTM and CDR2 ANQGSEA. CDR3 amino acids: CSAPNLGLETQYF. In DNA, the CDR3 is TGCAGCGCTCCAAATCTAGGATTAGAGACCCAGTACTTC.